This T cell receptor (beta chain) is from a study of T cell changes during pregnancy in multiple sclerosis. CDR3 length: 15 amino acids. Trimming took off 4 bases at V and 1 base at J, with 11 bases between the two ends. Germline CDR1 reads LNHDA; CDR2 reads SQIVND (reference sequence). The assay was immunoSEQ multiplex PCR, and TCRdb's table has in-frame clones only and misses some. The profile shows tens of thousands of clones, more than 85% of them singletons. The sample was peripheral blood, taken after pregnancy. This TCR derives from a female donor in good health, enrolled as a control in a pregnancy study. V and J are TRBV19 and TRBJ1-5; no firm D call. CDR3 in amino acids: CASSTRAGSNQPQHF. The CDR3 DNA follows: TGTGCCAGTAGTACCCGGGCGGGAAGCAATCAGCCCCAGCATTTT.